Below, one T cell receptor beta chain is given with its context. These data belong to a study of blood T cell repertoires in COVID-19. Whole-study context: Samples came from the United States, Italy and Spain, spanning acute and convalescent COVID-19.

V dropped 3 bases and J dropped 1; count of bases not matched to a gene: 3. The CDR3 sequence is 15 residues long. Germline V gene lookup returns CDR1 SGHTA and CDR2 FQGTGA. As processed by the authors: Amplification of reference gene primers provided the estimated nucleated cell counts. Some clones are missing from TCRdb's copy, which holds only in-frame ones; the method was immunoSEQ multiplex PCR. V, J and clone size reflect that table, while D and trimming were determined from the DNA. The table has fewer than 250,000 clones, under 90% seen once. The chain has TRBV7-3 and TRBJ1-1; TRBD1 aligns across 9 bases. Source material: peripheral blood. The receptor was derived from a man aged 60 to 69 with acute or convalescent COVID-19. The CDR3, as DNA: TGTGCCAGCAGCTTGACAGGGGGTCAGAACACTGAAGCTTTCTTT. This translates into CASSLTGGQNTEAFF.